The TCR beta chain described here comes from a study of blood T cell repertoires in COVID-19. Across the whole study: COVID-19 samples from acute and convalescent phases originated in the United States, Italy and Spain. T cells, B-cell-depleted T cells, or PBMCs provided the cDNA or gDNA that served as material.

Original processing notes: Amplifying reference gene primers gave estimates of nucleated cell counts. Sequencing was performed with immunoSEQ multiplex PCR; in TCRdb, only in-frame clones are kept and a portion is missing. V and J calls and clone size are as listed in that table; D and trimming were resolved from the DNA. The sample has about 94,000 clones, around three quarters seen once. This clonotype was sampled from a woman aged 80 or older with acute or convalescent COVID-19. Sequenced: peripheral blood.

Here the CDR3 reads CASRRTGIDSPLHF. CDR3 nucleotides: TGCGCCAGCAGGCGTACAGGGATCGATTCACCCCTCCACTTT. V is TRBV5-1 and J is TRBJ1-6, with D possibly TRBD1 on 6 matching bases. Germline CDR1 is SGHRS and CDR2 is YFSETQ. Trimming pared 5 bases from V and 8 bases from J, leaving 14 bases between. CDR3 length equals 14 residues.